The 28 T cell receptor beta chains in this list originate from one sample, sequenced in a study of blood T cell repertoires in COVID-19. Generated by immunoSEQ multiplex PCR, the TCRdb table keeps only in-frame clones and is missing some. This sample has fewer than 150,000 clones, with about 88% found just once. Sequenced material: peripheral blood. Receptors were obtained from a man aged 35 to 55 with acute or convalescent COVID-19.

The rearrangement links TRBV19 to TRBJ1-5; 8 bases match TRBD1. The V gene end was trimmed by 7 bases and the J gene end by 5 bases; junction bases not matched to a gene: 7. The germline V gene encodes CDR1 LNHDA and CDR2 SQIVND (reference sequence). The CDR3 consists of 14 residues. This chain's CDR3 is CASTRTGSHQPQHF. DNA for the CDR3: TGTGCCAGTACCAGGACAGGGAGCCATCAGCCCCAGCATTTT.

The chain links TRBV2 to TRBJ2-1; 11 nucleotides agree with TRBD2. CDR1 is SNHLY, CDR2 FYNNEI, per germline. The CDR3 covers 15 residues. CDR3 in DNA: TGTGCGACCCGGCAGGCTAGCGGGGGGTCGGATGAGCAGTTCTTC. Protein product: CATRQASGGSDEQFF.

The V gene is TRBV10-3, the J gene TRBJ2-2; TRBD1 aligns across 7 bases. V dropped 7 bases and J dropped 6; count of bases not matched to a gene: 5. Germline-derived CDR1 and CDR2 are ENHRY and SYGVKD. The CDR3 length is 13 residues. The CDR3 DNA follows: TGTGCCATCACTGACAGGGCATCCGGGGAGCTGTTTTTT. As protein: CAITDRASGELFF.

The rearrangement uses TRBV27 and TRBJ2-7; 9 bases are shared with TRBD2. Trimming removed 2 bases from V and 7 bases from J; junction bases left unmatched: 3. Germline assignment: CDR1 MNHEY and CDR2 SMNVEV (reference sequence). The CDR3 covers 13 residues. CDR3 in DNA: TGTGCCAGCAGTTTAATGCGGGGGGGAGAGCAGTACTTC. This codes for CASSLMRGGEQYF.

The chain combines TRBV7-3 with TRBJ1-1, with D hard to call. With 3 bases removed from V and 3 bases from J, the gap between germline ends came to 11 bases. The germline V gene has CDR1 SGHTA and CDR2 FQGTGA. CDR3 size: 14 residues. This CDR3 is CASSLLGVDTEAFF. CDR3 DNA sequence: TGTGCCAGCAGCTTGCTCGGTGTCGACACTGAAGCTTTCTTT.

The CDR3 DNA sequence: TGTGCCAGCAACCTACAGAACTTGAACACTGAAGCTTTCTTT. Protein sequence: CASNLQNLNTEAFF. The chain combines TRBV19 with TRBJ1-1; D is unresolved. The germline V gene has CDR1 LNHDA and CDR2 SQIVND (reference sequence). This CDR3 region has 14 residues. V lost 9 bases and J 0 bases, leaving 14 bases between the germline ends. Complete variable domain (other parts from reference TRBV19 and TRBJ1-1): DGGITQSPKYLFRKEGQNVTLSCEQNLNHDAMYWYRQDPGQGLRLIYYSQIVNDFQKGDIAEGYSVSREKKESFPLTVTSAQKNPTAFYLCASNLQNLNTEAFFGQGTRLTVV.

V usage is TRBV24-1 and J usage is TRBJ2-7, with TRBD2 as a possible D gene (6 bases). Germline CDR1 reads KGHDR; CDR2 reads SFDVKD. The CDR3 contains 15 residues. V shed 2 bases and J shed 0 bases, with 10 bases lying between them. In DNA form, the CDR3 reads TGTGCCACCAGTGATTCCGGAGGGAGCTCCTACGAGCAGTACTTC. Protein: CATSDSGGSSYEQYF.

The chain carries TRBV5-4 and TRBJ2-3; 8 nucleotides align to TRBD2. V was clipped by 9 bases and J by 3 bases; unmatched bases: 9. Per the germline V gene, CDR1 is SGHNT and CDR2 is YYREEE (reference sequence). The CDR3 loop spans 14 amino acids. The CDR3 here is CAIRPLAGTDTQYF. The CDR3 nucleotides are TGTGCCATCCGCCCCTTAGCGGGGACAGATACGCAGTATTTT.

The genes are TRBV6-4 and TRBJ2-1, with TRBD2 as a possible D gene (6 bases). CDR1 is MRHNA and CDR2 is SNTAGT in the germline V gene. This CDR3 is 16 amino acids long. V was cut by 0 bases and J by 0 bases, with 9 bases left in between. CDR3 nucleotides: TGTGCCAGCAGTGACTCTTTCGGGGGCTCCTACAATGAGCAGTTCTTC. This codes for CASSDSFGGSYNEQFF.

The chain recombines TRBV13 with TRBJ2-4; D gene unclear. CDR1 and CDR2 from the germline V gene are PRHDT and FYEKMQ (reference sequence). Trimming removed 5 bases at V and 1 base at J, with 12 bases between. The CDR3 length is 15 residues. CDR3 sequence (DNA): TGTGCCAGCAGCCGAGTGATCTTTGCCAAAAACATTCAGTACTTC. This gives the protein CASSRVIFAKNIQYF.

The chain has TRBV12-5 and TRBJ1-6, with no clear D. Germline V lookup: CDR1 LGHNT, CDR2 FRNRAP. The CDR3 totals 17 residues. V was shortened by 1 base and J by 7 bases, with 17 bases between the two germline ends. The CDR3 bases are TGTGCTAGTGGTTTGGATCGGGAATTAAGGTGGAATTCACCCCTCCACTTT. Translated: CASGLDRELRWNSPLHF.

The chain combines TRBV4-1 with TRBJ2-2; perhaps TRBD2 as D (6 bases). Trimming took off 1 base at V and 9 bases at J, with 12 bases between the two ends. This CDR3 spans 14 amino acids. Germline V lookup: CDR1 MGHRA, CDR2 YSYEKL. The CDR3 loop reads CASSQVGGTRELFF. CDR3 bases: TGCGCCAGCAGCCAAGTGGGGGGAACCCGGGAGCTGTTTTTT.

This chain links TRBV6-2 or TRBV6-3 with TRBJ2-3; 13 nucleotides agree with TRBD2. The V gene end was trimmed by 2 bases and the J gene end by 5 bases; junction bases not matched to a gene: 7. CDR1 and CDR2 from the germline V gene are MNHEY and SVGEGT. The CDR3 runs to 17 residues. For the CDR3, the DNA is TGTGCCAGCAGTTACGATACTAGCGGGGGGGCCGGAGATACGCAGTATTTT. Its protein product is CASSYDTSGGAGDTQYF.

This chain's CDR3 is CATSDTTGGSSTDTQYF. In nucleotides, the CDR3 is TGTGCCACCAGTGATACGACAGGGGGCAGCTCCACAGATACGCAGTATTTT. The chain is built from TRBV24-1 and TRBJ2-3; 10 bases are shared with TRBD1. Looked up from germline, CDR1 is KGHDR and CDR2 is SFDVKD. With V trimmed by 3 bases and J by 2 bases, 7 bases remained unmatched. The CDR3 covers 17 residues.

A few counts support this clone. The sample contains more than one DNA sequence encoding this CDR3. The V and J genes are TRBV29-1 and TRBJ2-6, with a possible D match to TRBD2 (6 bases). V gave up 5 bases and J gave up 4 bases, with 9 bases separating them. Germline V gene data show CDR1 as SQVTM and CDR2 as ANQGSEA. CDR3 length equals 13 residues. The CDR3 nucleotides read TGCAGCGTTCGGGGGACCGGGGCCAACGTCCTGACTTTC. This translates into CSVRGTGANVLTF. Variable domain in full (rest from reference TRBV29-1 and TRBJ2-6): SAVISQKPSRDICQRGTSLTIQCQVDSQVTMMFWYRQQPGQSLTLIATANQGSEATYESGFVIDKFPISRPNLTFSTLTVSNMSPEDSSIYLCSVRGTGANVLTFGAGSRLTVL.

The rearrangement links TRBV19 to TRBJ1-3; no firm D call. V dropped 3 bases and J dropped 0 bases, with 9 bases sitting between them. Germline V gives CDR1 LNHDA, CDR2 SQIVND (reference sequence). The CDR3 spans 15 residues. The CDR3 DNA is TGTGCCAGTAGTATGAGCGGGAGCTCTGGAAACACCATATATTTT. Encoded protein: CASSMSGSSGNTIYF. The variable domain in full, with the rest retrieved from reference TRBV19 and TRBJ1-3, is DGGITQSPKYLFRKEGQNVTLSCEQNLNHDAMYWYRQDPGQGLRLIYYSQIVNDFQKGDIAEGYSVSREKKESFPLTVTSAQKNPTAFYLCASSMSGSSGNTIYFGEGSWLTVV.

This chain links TRBV6-5 with TRBJ2-3; 8 nucleotides align to TRBD1. Germline V gene data show CDR1 as MNHEY and CDR2 as SVGAGI. Trimming cost V 10 bases and J 1 base; bases outside gene matches: 7. The CDR3 spans 14 residues. CDR3 in DNA: TGTGCCACCTTAACAGGGGGAGGCACAGATACGCAGTATTTT. Its translation is CATLTGGGTDTQYF.

The J gene is TRBJ2-7, the V gene TRBV4-1; TRBD1 is a possible D gene (6 bases). The germline CDR1 and CDR2 sequences are MGHRA and YSYEKL. V was shortened by 3 bases and J by 2 bases, with 11 bases between the two germline ends. CDR3 length: 14 amino acids. In DNA, the CDR3 is TGCGCCAGCAGCCACCAACAGGGCCCCTACGAGCAGTACTTC. This codes for CASSHQQGPYEQYF.

The chain carries TRBV14 and TRBJ1-1, with D unclear. This CDR3 comprises 15 residues. From germline, CDR1 is SGHDN and CDR2 FVKESK. Trimming removed 1 base at V and 2 bases at J, with 11 bases between. CDR3: CASSQVGSINTEAFF. The CDR3 nucleotides are TGTGCCAGCAGCCAAGTGGGCAGCATTAACACTGAAGCTTTCTTT.

With respect to this clone: Within the sample, other DNA sequences also encode this same CDR3. This rearrangement joins TRBV24-1 to TRBJ1-1; possible D gene TRBD1, 5 bases. CDR1 and CDR2 from the germline V gene are KGHDR and SFDVKD. The CDR3 has 12 amino acids. Trimming removed 3 bases from V and 4 bases from J, with 5 bases in between. In nucleotides, the CDR3 is TGTGCCACCAGTGATAGGGGCACTGAAGCTTTCTTT. This encodes CATSDRGTEAFF.

This clone was detected a few times. The chain is built from TRBV6-5 and TRBJ2-7; D unresolved. Germline CDR1 is MNHEY and CDR2 is SVGAGI. This CDR3 has 11 residues. V lost 8 bases and J lost 5, with 10 bases in between. The CDR3 coding sequence is TGTGCCAGCCAGATCCTGCACGAGCAGTACTTC. This translates into CASQILHEQYF.

This sequence joins TRBV12-3 or TRBV12-4 and TRBJ2-7; 8 nucleotides align to TRBD2. The length of the CDR3 is 12 residues. Trimming cost V 4 bases and J 12 bases; bases outside gene matches: 8. CDR3: CASSSFGGAMYF. The CDR3 bases are TGTGCCAGCAGTTCATTCGGGGGGGCGATGTACTTC.

CDR3 residues: CASSTRETGTGDYNEQFF. The DNA for the CDR3 is TGTGCCAGCAGCACCCGTGAGACCGGGACAGGGGATTACAATGAGCAGTTCTTC. The rearrangement links TRBV7-9 to TRBJ2-1, with TRBD1 matching 10 bases. V gave up 5 bases and J gave up 4 bases; unmatched junction bases: 14. CDR3 length equals 18 residues. Germline V gene sequence: CDR1 SEHNR, CDR2 FQNEAQ (reference sequence). Drawing the rest from reference TRBV7-9 and TRBJ2-1, the complete variable domain is DTGVSQNPRHKITKRGQNVTFRCDPISEHNRLYWYRQTLGQGPEFLTYFQNEAQLEKSRLLSDRFSAERPKGSFSTLEIQRTEQGDSAMYLCASSTRETGTGDYNEQFFGPGTRLTVL.

The J gene is TRBJ2-6, the V gene TRBV10-3; TRBD1 aligns across 9 bases. From germline, CDR1 is ENHRY and CDR2 SYGVKD. J was trimmed by 0 bases and V by 5 bases; bases with no gene match: 5. CDR3 length: 17 residues. The CDR3 DNA is TGTGCCATCAGTACGACAGGGGGAGCCTCTGGGGCCAACGTCCTGACTTTC. It translates to CAISTTGGASGANVLTF.

The CDR3 nucleotides read TGTGCCAGCAGGCTACTAGCGGGGGGGCCTGATACGCAGTATTTT. The encoded protein is CASRLLAGGPDTQYF. The chain links TRBV7-2 to TRBJ2-3; 13 positions match TRBD2. Germline V gene data show CDR1 as SGHTA and CDR2 as FQGNSA. CDR3 length: 15 amino acids. V was pared by 6 bases and J by 6 bases, with 6 bases of the junction left unmatched.

This chain joins TRBV5-8 and TRBJ2-3; 12 bases line up with TRBD1. Trimming removed 0 bases from V and 2 bases from J; junction bases left unmatched: 4. This CDR3 is 17 amino acids long. The germline CDR1 and CDR2 sequences are SGHTS and YDEGEE. The CDR3: CASSLVGTGGPTDTQYF. Written as DNA, the CDR3 is TGTGCCAGCAGCTTGGTTGGGACAGGGGGCCCCACAGATACGCAGTATTTT.

The V gene is TRBV30, the J gene TRBJ2-3, with TRBD2 matching over 8 bases. J lost 6 bases, V lost 8 bases, and 16 bases had no gene match. CDR1 and CDR2 from the germline V gene are GTSNPN and SVGIG (reference sequence). The CDR3 loop spans 15 amino acids. CDR3 protein: CAPQRGTPQRDTQYF. DNA for the CDR3: TGTGCCCCCCAGCGGGGGACTCCTCAAAGGGATACGCAGTATTTT. Full variable domain (rest looked up from reference TRBV30 and TRBJ2-3): SQTIHQWPATLVQPVGSPLSLECTVEGTSNPNLYWYRQAAGRGLQLLFYSVGIGQISSEVPQNLSASRPQDRQFILSSKKLLLSDSGFYLCAPQRGTPQRDTQYFGPGTRLTVL.

Relative to its sample, this clone is medium-sized. This chain uses TRBV7-9 with TRBJ1-5; unclear D gene. The CDR3 loop spans 12 amino acids. The V end lost 5 bases, the J end lost 4 bases, and 6 bases lay between the germline ends. The germline V gene has CDR1 SEHNR and CDR2 FQNEAQ (reference sequence). The CDR3 coding sequence is TGTGCCAGCAGCGTCCAAAATCAGCCCCAGCATTTT. Its protein product is CASSVQNQPQHF.